Listed here is a single TCR beta chain. The antigen this receptor binds is unknown. The CDR3 is cut off 3 residues early in the read; its end comes from the germline J gene. The CDR3 measures 13 amino acids from cysteine to phenylalanine. The DNA covers only part of the CDR3, 30 bases in frame from base 1. From the germline V gene (reference sequence), CDR1 is DFQATT and CDR2 is SNEGSKA. V sheds 2 bases and J sheds 6 bases, leaving 10 bases between their ends. The record originates from a study of T cells in women clearing cervical HPV infection (dated by TCRdb to the late 2010s). For the wider study: The cases were 25 women with histologically confirmed HPV16-related CIN3 or worse, and 2 of these cases were invasive cancers. HLA typing was available for only a few women, so HLA type could not be excluded as a confounder. Five blinded duplicates per group were added as quality controls, giving about 60 samples: around 50 participants and roughly 10 replicates. Cases were matched to controls by age within five years and by the year the sample was collected. Among cases, blood sampling occurred a median of about 150 days after lesion detection, with an interquartile range of 90 to 200 days. The controls were 25 to 30 women whose single incident HPV16 infection cleared within 12 months with no development of precancer or cancer. Nested within Costa Rica's Guanacaste HPV Natural History Study, an exploratory proof-of-principle case-control study compared TCR repertoires across cervical HPV16 outcomes. Cases had a median age of about 34 years and controls had a median age of 38, with no significant differences in baseline characteristics. Blood from cases was drawn at the visit where the lesion was first identified, while blood from controls was drawn once the infection was no longer detected. In the parent cohort, roughly 10,000 women aged 18 or older were enrolled in Guanacaste, Costa Rica, during about 1992 to 1994 and were followed for roughly seven years.

Summary of the overall study and its limitations: Lower TRBV6-7 relative abundance was observed in cases than in controls (roughly 0.11% versus 0.16%; Bonferroni P = 0.0008). Cases were distinguished from controls with an estimated AUC of approximately 0.83 by random forest classifiers combining richness and V gene abundances. TCR repertoire richness was significantly higher in CIN3+ cases than in controls across sequencing depths, while evenness did not differ. Because of the cross-sectional design, the study could not determine whether the associations came before infection or resulted from infection, and neither effector/memory subsets nor HPV-specific T cells were isolated. Because the number of T cells in each sample was unknown, differences in richness could reflect differing T-cell content rather than repertoire biology.

Every participant had a single incident cervical HPV16 infection, and prevalent HPV16 infections were excluded. Cervical HPV DNA was detected by MY09/MY11 PCR and genotyped by dot-blot hybridization. Around 14 mL of heparinized blood was centrifuged, after which the buffy coat was aliquoted, frozen at -30 degrees C, and then stored at -80 degrees C. Genomic DNA was extracted from buffy coat specimens using QIAGEN kits. Using the immunoSEQ assay, multiplex PCR amplified TCR beta CDR3 regions from an average of about 1,300 ng of genomic DNA per sample. Primer bias was corrected in the assay by using a complete synthetic TCR repertoire to establish an amplification baseline. The amplicons were sequenced on the Illumina platform. Per the authors' processing: Sequences were error-corrected by clustering with frequency ratios and a modified nearest-neighbor algorithm and were then analyzed in the immunoSEQ Analyzer with IMGT gene definitions. At each rarefaction depth, TCR richness and evenness were averaged across 20 rarefaction repeats, and any sample with fewer sequences than the depth was left out. Wilcoxon rank sum tests with FDR correction were used to compare V, D and J gene relative abundances between the groups. For the blinded duplicates, the intraclass correlation was 95.6% for TCR richness and averaged about 77% across more than 60 gene segments. TCRdb mirrors the immuneACCESS table, restricted to in-frame sequences. Some clones are absent from its copies; in checked studies, under half trace to an unresolved V gene, and the reason for the others is unknown. For V, J and clone size, that table is used; D and trimming come from the DNA. The sample's clone listing holds roughly 45,000 clones. Approximately 0.98% of the sample lies in the top ten.

This sequence originates from a woman between 18 and 75 years old with a cervical HPV16 infection that either progressed to CIN3+ or cleared (not recorded which). The sample comprised blood buffy coat. The receptor chain draws on TRBV20-1 and TRBJ2-2, with the D gene uncertain. The CDR3 sequence is CSARRLEAGELFF. Partial CDR3 DNA: TGCAGTGCTAGAAGGCTAGAGGCCGGGGAG.